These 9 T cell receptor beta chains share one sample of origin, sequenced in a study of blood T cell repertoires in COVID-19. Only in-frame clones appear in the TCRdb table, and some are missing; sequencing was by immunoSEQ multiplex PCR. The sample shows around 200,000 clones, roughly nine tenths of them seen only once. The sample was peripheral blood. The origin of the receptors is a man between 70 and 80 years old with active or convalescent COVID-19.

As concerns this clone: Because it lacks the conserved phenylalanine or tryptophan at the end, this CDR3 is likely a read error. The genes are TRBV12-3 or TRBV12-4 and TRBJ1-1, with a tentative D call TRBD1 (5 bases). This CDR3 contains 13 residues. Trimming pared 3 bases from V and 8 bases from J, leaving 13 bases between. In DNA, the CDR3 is TGTGCCAGCAGTTTTCAGGGCCGGACCGAAGCTTTCCTT. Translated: CASSFQGRTEAFL.

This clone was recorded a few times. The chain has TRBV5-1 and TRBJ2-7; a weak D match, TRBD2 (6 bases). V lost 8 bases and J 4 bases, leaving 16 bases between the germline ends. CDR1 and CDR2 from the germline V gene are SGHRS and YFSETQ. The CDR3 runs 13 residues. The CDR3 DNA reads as TGCGCCAGTTCCCGGGAGCTCTTTTACGAGCAGTACTTC. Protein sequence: CASSRELFYEQYF.

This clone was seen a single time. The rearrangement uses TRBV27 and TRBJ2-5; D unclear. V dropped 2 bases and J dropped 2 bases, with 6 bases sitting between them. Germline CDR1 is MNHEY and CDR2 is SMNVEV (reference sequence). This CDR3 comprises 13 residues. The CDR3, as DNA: TGTGCCAGCAGTTTAGCTGAGCAAGAGACCCAGTACTTC. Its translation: CASSLAEQETQYF.

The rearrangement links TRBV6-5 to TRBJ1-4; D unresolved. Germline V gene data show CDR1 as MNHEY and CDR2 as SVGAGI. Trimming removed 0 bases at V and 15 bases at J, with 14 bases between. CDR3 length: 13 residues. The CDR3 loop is CASSYSRKGGMFF. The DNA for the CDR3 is TGTGCCAGCAGTTACTCAAGAAAGGGCGGGATGTTTTTT.

The CDR3 region is CAISEVGGGGNQPQHF. Here the CDR3 DNA reads TGTGCCATCAGTGAGGTGGGTGGAGGGGGCAATCAGCCCCAGCATTTT. The chain combines TRBV10-3 with TRBJ1-5; weak D call: TRBD1 (5 bases). The CDR3 extends over 16 amino acids. Trimming removed 2 bases at V and 2 bases at J, with 13 bases between. The germline V gene has CDR1 ENHRY and CDR2 SYGVKD.

For the CDR3, the DNA is TGTGCCACCAGTGACTCTAGGTTTTTCCAAGAGACCCAGTACTTC. Translated: CATSDSRFFQETQYF. This rearrangement joins TRBV24-1 to TRBJ2-5, with unresolved D. The CDR3 totals 15 residues. Trimming left V 4 bases short and J 1 base short, with 12 bases between. In germline, CDR1 is KGHDR, CDR2 SFDVKD.

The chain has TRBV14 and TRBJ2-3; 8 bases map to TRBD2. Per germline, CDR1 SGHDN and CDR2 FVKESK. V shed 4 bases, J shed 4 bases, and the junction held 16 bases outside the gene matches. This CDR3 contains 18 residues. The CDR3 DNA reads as TGTGCCAGCAGCCCTCAAGGCCCCAGCGGGAGAGTCTCAGATACGCAGTATTTT. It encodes CASSPQGPSGRVSDTQYF.

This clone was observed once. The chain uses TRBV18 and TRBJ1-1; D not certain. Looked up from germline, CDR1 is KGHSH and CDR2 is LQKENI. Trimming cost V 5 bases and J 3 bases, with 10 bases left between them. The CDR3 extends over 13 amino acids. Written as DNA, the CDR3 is TGTGCCAGCTCAGTGGGCATAGACACTGAAGCTTTCTTT. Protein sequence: CASSVGIDTEAFF.

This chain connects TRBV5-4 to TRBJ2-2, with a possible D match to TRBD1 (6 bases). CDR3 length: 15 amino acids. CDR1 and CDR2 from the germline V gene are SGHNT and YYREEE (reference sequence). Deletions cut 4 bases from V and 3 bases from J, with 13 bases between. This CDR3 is CASSVRGSYTGELFF. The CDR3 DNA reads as TGTGCCAGCAGCGTAAGGGGGAGTTACACCGGGGAGCTGTTTTTT.